Listed here are 25 T cell receptor beta chains from one sample, sequenced in a study of post-analysis software for immune sequencing data. These receptors lack a known antigen. General study findings and limits: With TRBV5-6, TRBV5-1 and TRBV20-1 included, about 5 TRBV segments were more frequent in patients than in controls.

Included in the TCR beta cDNA libraries were unique molecular identifiers. TCRdb reprocessed the PCR reads via MiXCR and lists one record per CDR3 protein. The repertoire includes 750,000 to 950,000 distinct CDR3 sequences, 35% to 55% of them detected once, and 4.9% sits in the top ten. Material: blood. The receptors were sampled from a girl aged 10-17 years with multiple sclerosis.

As to this clonotype: Germline is not matched at one junction end, which may reflect a read error. As DNA, the CDR3 is TGCGCCGGCAGCTCCACAGGGTACCCAGATACGCAGTATTTT. Protein: CAGSSTGYPDTQYF. This rearrangement joins TRBV5-1 to TRBJ2-3; D is possibly TRBD1 (6 bases). The germline V gene has CDR1 SGHRS and CDR2 YFSETQ. The CDR3 is 14 residues long.

This clonotype was recorded a few times. The gene calls are TRBV9 and TRBJ1-5; no definite D call. Germline-derived CDR1 and CDR2 are SGDLS and YYNGEE. Trimming took 4 bases from V and 4 from J, leaving 15 bases between them. The CDR3 extends over 15 amino acids. The CDR3 nucleotides are TGTGCCAGCAGCACCACCGGTACTTCGAATCAGCCCCAGCATTTT. Encoded protein: CASSTTGTSNQPQHF.

This chain uses TRBV29-1 with TRBJ2-3; D tentatively reads TRBD1 or TRBD2 (5 bases each). Germline CDR1 is SQVTM and CDR2 is ANQGSEA. V was trimmed by 6 bases and J by 5 bases, leaving 12 bases between them. The CDR3 is made up of 12 amino acids. The CDR3 sequence is CSVGVALDTQYF. Written as DNA, the CDR3 is TGCAGCGTAGGGGTAGCGCTAGATACGCAGTATTTT.

There are a few counts of this clonotype. The chain recombines TRBV5-5 with TRBJ1-2; no reliable D call. Germline V CDR1 and CDR2: SGHKS, YYEKEE (reference sequence). The CDR3 extends over 17 amino acids. The V end lost 2 bases, the J end lost 3 bases, and 20 bases lay between the germline ends. CDR3 sequence reads: CASSFFQLASLDYGYTF. CDR3 sequence (DNA): TGTGCCAGCAGCTTCTTCCAGTTGGCCTCTCTTGACTATGGCTACACCTTC.

This chain uses TRBV19 with TRBJ2-3; no definite D call. The germline V and J ends were trimmed by 1 base and 0 bases, with 8 bases remaining between them. Per germline, CDR1 LNHDA and CDR2 SQIVND (reference sequence). This CDR3 has 15 amino acids. The CDR3 sequence: CASSIASISTDTQYF. The CDR3 nucleotides read TGTGCCAGTAGTATAGCTTCGATAAGCACAGATACGCAGTATTTT.

The chain is built from TRBV6-5 and TRBJ2-5; 7 nucleotides match TRBD2. From germline, CDR1 is MNHEY and CDR2 SVGAGI. V shed 7 bases, J shed 5 bases, and the junction held 7 bases outside the gene matches. This CDR3 spans 13 amino acids. CDR3 DNA: TGTGCCAGCAATCGCCTGACTAGCGAGACCCAGTACTTC. Translation gives CASNRLTSETQYF.

V gene TRBV9 combines with J gene TRBJ2-5; D gene unclear. The germline V gene has CDR1 SGDLS and CDR2 YYNGEE. The CDR3 has 14 residues. Trimming removed 4 bases from V and 5 bases from J, with 15 bases in between. The CDR3 sequence: CASSPGTPGETQYF. The DNA of the CDR3 is TGTGCCAGCAGCCCCGGCACGCCTGGGGAGACCCAGTACTTC.

As DNA, the CDR3 is TGTGCCAGCACCCCAGGAGGGGCCAATGGCTACACCTTC. Translating gives CASTPGGANGYTF. The chain recombines TRBV5-6 with TRBJ1-2; D is perhaps TRBD1 (5 bases). The CDR3 is 13 amino acids. V dropped 6 bases and J dropped 6 bases, with 15 bases sitting between them. Germline CDR1 is SGHDT and CDR2 is YYEEEE.

This clonotype appeared a single time. The rearrangement links TRBV7-9 to TRBJ1-1; the D is unclear. Trimming removed 4 bases from V and 7 bases from J, with 10 bases in between. Per the germline V gene, CDR1 is SEHNR and CDR2 is FQNEAQ (reference sequence). CDR3 length: 12 residues. CDR3 sequence (DNA): TGTGCCAGCAGCTCGACTGGGCGTGAAGCTTTCTTT. This codes for CASSSTGREAFF.

In this sample, this clonotype turned up a few times. J is TRBJ2-7 and V is TRBV18; D tentatively fits TRBD1 or TRBD2 (5 bases each). Germline CDR1 is KGHSH and CDR2 is LQKENI. Trimming cost V 3 bases and J 1 base, with 10 bases left between them. This CDR3 region has 14 residues. The chain's CDR3 is CASSPLEGSYEQYF. The CDR3 DNA reads as TGTGCCAGCTCACCCCTCGAGGGGTCCTACGAGCAGTACTTC.

The chain combines TRBV21-1 with TRBJ1-5; the D call in the table, TRBD1, was not verified against the DNA. TRBV21-1 is reported as a pseudogene. This CDR3 is 17 amino acids long. CDR3 amino acids: CASSKGQGSRINQPQHF. CDR3 DNA sequence: TGTGCCAGCAGCAAGGGGCAGGGTAGCCGAATCAATCAGCCCCAGCATTTT.

This rearrangement joins TRBV7-9 to TRBJ1-6; D ambiguous. V was trimmed by 1 base and J by 11 bases, leaving 12 bases between them. The CDR3 runs to 14 residues. Germline CDR1 reads SEHNR; CDR2 reads FQNEAQ (reference sequence). In DNA form, the CDR3 reads TGTGCCAGCAGCTTAGACAGCCAAGTGGCACCCCTCCACTTT. This translates into CASSLDSQVAPLHF. The whole variable domain, remainder taken from reference TRBV7-9 and TRBJ1-6, is DTGVSQNPRHKITKRGQNVTFRCDPISEHNRLYWYRQTLGQGPEFLTYFQNEAQLEKSRLLSDRFSAERPKGSFSTLEIQRTEQGDSAMYLCASSLDSQVAPLHFGNGTRLTVT.

This chain joins TRBV6-5 and TRBJ2-6; no firm D call. V was clipped by 6 bases and J by 9 bases, with 12 bases between them. This CDR3 has 13 amino acids. The germline CDR1 and CDR2 sequences are MNHEY and SVGAGI. CDR3 sequence (DNA): TGTGCCAGCAGGATTGACGTCAACAACGTCCTGACTTTC. Protein product: CASRIDVNNVLTF.

The chain joins TRBV6-4 to TRBJ2-7; D possibly corresponds to TRBD2 (5 bases). This CDR3 has 15 amino acids. Germline V CDR1 and CDR2: MRHNA, SNTAGT. Trimming removed 2 bases at V and 0 bases at J, with 11 bases between. The DNA of the CDR3 is TGTGCCAGCAGTGACCCCCGGAGGTACTCCTACGAGCAGTACTTC. It encodes CASSDPRRYSYEQYF.

The chain combines TRBV6-5 with TRBJ2-1; either TRBD1 or TRBD2 may supply D (5 bases each). Germline V gives CDR1 MNHEY, CDR2 SVGAGI. The germline V and J ends were trimmed by 5 bases and 8 bases, with 22 bases remaining between them. This CDR3 is 16 amino acids long. CDR3 sequence: CASSPRGQGWWDEQFF. As DNA, the CDR3 is TGTGCCAGCAGTCCCCGAGGGCAGGGTTGGTGGGATGAGCAGTTCTTC.

This chain's CDR3 is CASNLNDRGRYEQYF. The CDR3 DNA reads TGTGCCAGCAACCTCAACGACAGGGGGCGGTACGAGCAGTACTTC. The rearrangement joins TRBV12-3 or TRBV12-4 to TRBJ2-5; 10 nucleotides align to TRBD1. With the DNA end fitting TRBJ2-7 better, the J assignment may be wrong. CDR3 length: 15 residues.

This clonotype was observed a few times. V is TRBV30 and J is TRBJ2-6; D unclear. The CDR3 is made up of 14 amino acids. Between the trimmed V and J ends, which lost 4 bases and 0 bases, there was a span of 7 bases. CDR1 and CDR2 from the germline V gene are GTSNPN and SVGIG (reference sequence). In DNA, the CDR3 is TGTGCCTGGACCGGAGTCTCTGGGGCCAACGTCCTGACTTTC. Its translation: CAWTGVSGANVLTF.

The chain links TRBV7-9 to TRBJ2-3; D is tentatively TRBD1 or TRBD2 (5 bases each). CDR1 and CDR2 (germline): SEHNR, FQNEAQ (reference sequence). Trimming left V 3 bases short and J 7 bases short, with 11 bases between. This CDR3 contains 13 residues. The CDR3 sequence is CASSLGPAYTQYF. CDR3 DNA: TGTGCCAGCAGCTTGGGACCCGCTTATACGCAGTATTTT. Complete variable domain (other parts from reference TRBV7-9 and TRBJ2-3): DTGVSQNPRHKITKRGQNVTFRCDPISEHNRLYWYRQTLGQGPEFLTYFQNEAQLEKSRLLSDRFSAERPKGSFSTLEIQRTEQGDSAMYLCASSLGPAYTQYFGPGTRLTVL.

In this sample, this clonotype turned up a few times. The rearrangement uses TRBV29-1 and TRBJ2-3; D is possibly TRBD2 (6 bases). The CDR3 loop spans 15 amino acids. Trimming stripped 3 bases from V and 2 bases from J, with 15 bases between. Germline CDR1 is SQVTM and CDR2 is ANQGSEA. CDR3 bases: TGCAGCGTTGATTGGCGGGGCGGACCCACAGATACGCAGTATTTT. Amino acids: CSVDWRGGPTDTQYF.

A few counts support this clonotype. This chain uses TRBV6-1 with TRBJ2-3; 10 positions agree with TRBD2. With V trimmed by 7 bases and J by 2 bases, 6 bases remained unmatched. The CDR3 sequence is 15 residues long. Germline V CDR1 and CDR2: MNHNS, SASEGT. The DNA for the CDR3 is TGTGCCAGCACACTAGCGGGACTGTACACAGATACGCAGTATTTT. Its protein is CASTLAGLYTDTQYF.

The chain recombines TRBV6-4 with TRBJ2-1, with 8 bases aligning to TRBD1. V shed 8 bases, J shed 5 bases, and the junction held 11 bases outside the gene matches. Germline V gene sequence: CDR1 MRHNA, CDR2 SNTAGT. There are 15 residues in the CDR3. Written as DNA, the CDR3 is TGTGCCAGCTCGTCCCGGACAGGGAAACACAATGAGCAGTTCTTC. It specifies CASSSRTGKHNEQFF.

V and J are TRBV19 and TRBJ1-2, with TRBD1 matching 8 bases. The CDR3 spans 13 residues. The V segment lost 9 bases and the J segment 4 bases; nucleotides outside the gene matches: 7. Germline CDR1 is LNHDA and CDR2 is SQIVND (reference sequence). The CDR3 is CASTRTGPYGYTF. DNA of the CDR3: TGTGCCAGCACCCGGACAGGGCCCTATGGCTACACCTTC.

About this clonotype itself: One end of the junction does not line up with germline, which may come from a read error. The gene calls are TRBV24-1 and TRBJ1-2; the D gene is possibly TRBD1 (6 bases). Germline CDR1 KGHDR, CDR2 SFDVKD. The CDR3 contains 16 residues. CDR3 sequence: CATKHNRGGLGYGDTF. CDR3 nucleotides: TGTGCCACCAAACACAACCGGGGGGGCCTTGGCTATGGCGACACCTTC.

This clonotype was found a few times. The chain links TRBV20-1 to TRBJ2-7; TRBD1 might be the D (6 bases). CDR1 is DFQATT and CDR2 is SNEGSKA in the germline V gene (reference sequence). The germline V and J ends were trimmed by 0 bases and 4 bases, with 10 bases remaining between them. This CDR3 contains 13 residues. CDR3 sequence reads: CSARDVQGYEQYF. The CDR3 bases are TGCAGTGCTAGAGATGTGCAGGGGTACGAGCAGTACTTC.

The rearrangement uses TRBV12-3 or TRBV12-4 and TRBJ2-2; 9 positions match TRBD1. V trimming: 7 bases; J trimming: 6 bases; junction bases outside the gene matches: 18. The CDR3 covers 18 residues. DNA for the CDR3: TGTGCCAGCAACCAATTCCCCCCGGGACAGGGTTTCGCCGGGGAGCTGTTTTTT. The encoded protein is CASNQFPPGQGFAGELFF.